This T cell receptor (beta chain) was sequenced for a study of patients and donors after allogeneic stem cell transplantation. Using its own MiXCR run on the RT-PCR reads, TCRdb lists one record per CDR3 protein. Among about 110,000 distinct CDR3 sequences listed, roughly 37% were seen once. This clonotype turned up a few times. Germline V gene data show CDR1 as DFQATT and CDR2 as SNEGSKA (reference sequence). V was clipped by 0 bases and J by 9 bases, with 18 bases between them. This CDR3 contains 15 residues. The source is a human donor who was either an allogeneic HSCT recipient or a stem cell or donor lymphocyte infusion donor (not recorded which). It is not recorded whose cells these are; they may come from a transplant donor. This chain uses TRBV20-1 with TRBJ2-1; no reliable D call. The specimen sequenced was blood, either unsorted or a sorted T cell fraction (not recorded which). This CDR3 reads CSARDPRVPKGEQFF. Written as DNA, the CDR3 is TGCAGTGCTAGAGATCCAAGGGTGCCAAAGGGTGAGCAGTTCTTC.